This T cell receptor (beta chain) was obtained from a study of control samples from healthy donors and cancer patients. The V gene's germline CDR1 is LGHNA and CDR2 YNFKEQ. The CDR3 runs 17 residues. Trimming at V came to 3 bases and at J to 5 bases, leaving 10 bases not matched to a gene. The protocol was immunoSEQ multiplex PCR, while the TCRdb copy is restricted to in-frame clones and leaves out a portion. The sample includes 130,000 or so clones, roughly 91% of them seen just once. Sequenced material: blood. The chain links TRBV4-2 to TRBJ2-3; TRBD2 matches at 11 bases. The source is a middle-aged man in good health. The CDR3 DNA sequence: TGTGCCAGCAGCCAGGGGATTAGCGGGGGGGCCATAGATACGCAGTATTTT. Its translation: CASSQGISGGAIDTQYF.